Listed below are T cell receptor beta chains from one sample, sequenced in a study of blood T cell repertoires in COVID-19. Clones were sequenced by immunoSEQ multiplex PCR, and TCRdb holds only the in-frame ones, with some missing. Of approximately 220,000 clones listed, approximately 86% are singletons. The sequencing input was PBMCs or T cells enriched from blood (not recorded which). Receptors were obtained from a woman aged 25 to 45 who had been exposed to COVID-19. CDR3s include the opening cysteine and the closing phenylalanine or tryptophan. A D gene is named only where the DNA matches it firmly. The size field is filled for only some rows; it gives once, few, many or a size class.

CDR3 protein: CASSLTEGLNTEAFF; CDR3 DNA: TGTGCCAGCTCCTTGACCGAGGGCTTGAACACTGAAGCTTTCTTT; D gene: -; J gene: TRBJ1-1; V gene: TRBV18; clone size: -
CDR3 protein: CAWSGKTSGYNEQFF; CDR3 DNA: TGTGCCTGGAGTGGTAAGACTAGCGGGTACAATGAGCAGTTCTTC; D gene: TRBD2; J gene: TRBJ2-1; V gene: TRBV30; clone size: -
CDR3 protein: CASAPRDRGPNTEAFF; CDR3 DNA: TGTGCCAGCGCCCCGAGGGACAGGGGGCCAAACACTGAAGCTTTCTTT; D gene: TRBD1; J gene: TRBJ1-1; V gene: TRBV9; clone size: many
CDR3 protein: CASSLESGNTEAFF; CDR3 DNA: TGCGCCAGCAGCTTGGAGTCCGGGAACACTGAAGCTTTCTTT; D gene: -; J gene: TRBJ1-1; V gene: TRBV5-1; clone size: -
CDR3 protein: CASSQEGRGGGRNTIYF; CDR3 DNA: TGCGCCAGCAGCCAAGAGGGTCGCGGGGGCGGGAGAAACACCATATATTTT; D gene: -; J gene: TRBJ1-3; V gene: TRBV4-1; clone size: -
CDR3 protein: CASSLGRAPDNEQFF; CDR3 DNA: TGTGCCAGCAGCTTAGGCAGGGCCCCCGACAATGAGCAGTTCTTC; D gene: -; J gene: TRBJ2-1; V gene: TRBV7-9; clone size: -
CDR3 protein: CASSEFLAGYEQYF; CDR3 DNA: TGTGCCAGCAGTGAATTTCTAGCAGGTTACGAGCAGTACTTC; D gene: -; J gene: TRBJ2-7; V gene: TRBV6-1; clone size: -
CDR3 protein: CATSDLQVPTDTQYF; CDR3 DNA: TGTGCCACCAGTGATTTGCAGGTGCCCACAGATACGCAGTATTTT; D gene: -; J gene: TRBJ2-3; V gene: TRBV24-1; clone size: once
CDR3 protein: CASGLVLPPKRTIYF; CDR3 DNA: TGTGCTAGTGGTTTGGTACTGCCCCCGAAGCGGACCATATATTTT; D gene: -; J gene: TRBJ1-3; V gene: TRBV12-5; clone size: -
CDR3 protein: CASSIASTGRLHSPLHF; CDR3 DNA: TGTGCCAGTAGTATAGCCTCGACAGGCCGCTTACATTCACCCCTCCACTTT; D gene: -; J gene: TRBJ1-6; V gene: TRBV19; clone size: -
CDR3 protein: CASRGPGTGNYGYTF; CDR3 DNA: TGTGCCAGCAGAGGTCCCGGGACAGGGAACTATGGCTACACCTTC; D gene: TRBD1; J gene: TRBJ1-2; V gene: TRBV11-2; clone size: -
CDR3 protein: CASSHRDRGRHEQYF; CDR3 DNA: TGTGCCAGCAGCCACCGGGACAGGGGCAGGCACGAGCAGTACTTC; D gene: TRBD1; J gene: TRBJ2-7; V gene: TRBV11-2; clone size: -
CDR3 protein: CASSPGRGNDNYGYTF; CDR3 DNA: TGTGCCAGTAGTCCAGGCAGGGGGAACGATAACTATGGCTACACCTTC; D gene: TRBD1; J gene: TRBJ1-2; V gene: TRBV19; clone size: -